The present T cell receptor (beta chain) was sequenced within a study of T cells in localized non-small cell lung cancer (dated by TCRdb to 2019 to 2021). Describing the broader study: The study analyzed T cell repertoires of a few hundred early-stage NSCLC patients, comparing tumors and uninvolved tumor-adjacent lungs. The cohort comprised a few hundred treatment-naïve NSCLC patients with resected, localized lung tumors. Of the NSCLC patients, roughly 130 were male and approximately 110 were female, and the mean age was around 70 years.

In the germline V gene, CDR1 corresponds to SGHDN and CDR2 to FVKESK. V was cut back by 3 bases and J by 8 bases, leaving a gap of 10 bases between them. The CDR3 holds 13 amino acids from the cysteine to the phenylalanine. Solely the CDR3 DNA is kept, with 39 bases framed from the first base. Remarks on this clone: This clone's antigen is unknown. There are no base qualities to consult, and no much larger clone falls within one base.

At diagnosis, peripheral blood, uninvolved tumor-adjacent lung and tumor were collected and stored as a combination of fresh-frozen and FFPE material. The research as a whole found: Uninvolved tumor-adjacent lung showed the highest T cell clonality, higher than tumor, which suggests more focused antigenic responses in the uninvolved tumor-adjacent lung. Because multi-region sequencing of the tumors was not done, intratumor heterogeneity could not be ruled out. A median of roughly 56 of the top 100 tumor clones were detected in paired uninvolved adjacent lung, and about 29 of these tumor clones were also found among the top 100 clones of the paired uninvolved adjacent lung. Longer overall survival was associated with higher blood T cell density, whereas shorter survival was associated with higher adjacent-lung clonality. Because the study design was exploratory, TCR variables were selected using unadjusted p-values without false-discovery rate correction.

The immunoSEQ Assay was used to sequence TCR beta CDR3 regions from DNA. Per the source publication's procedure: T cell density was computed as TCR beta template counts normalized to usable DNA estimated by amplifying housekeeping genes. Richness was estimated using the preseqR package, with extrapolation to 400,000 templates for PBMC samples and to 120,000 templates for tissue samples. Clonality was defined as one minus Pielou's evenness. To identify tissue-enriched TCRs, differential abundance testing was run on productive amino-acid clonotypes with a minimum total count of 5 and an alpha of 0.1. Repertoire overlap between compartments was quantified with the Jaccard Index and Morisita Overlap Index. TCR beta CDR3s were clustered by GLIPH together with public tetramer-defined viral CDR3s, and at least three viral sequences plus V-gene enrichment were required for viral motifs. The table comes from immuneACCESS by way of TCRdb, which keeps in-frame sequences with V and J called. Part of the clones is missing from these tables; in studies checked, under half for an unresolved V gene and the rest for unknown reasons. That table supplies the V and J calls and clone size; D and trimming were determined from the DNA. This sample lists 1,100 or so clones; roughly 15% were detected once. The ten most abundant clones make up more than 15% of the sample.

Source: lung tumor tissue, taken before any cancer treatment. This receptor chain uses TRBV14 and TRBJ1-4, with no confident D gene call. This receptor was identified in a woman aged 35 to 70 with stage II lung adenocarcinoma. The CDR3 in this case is CASSQGSGEKLFF. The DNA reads TGTGCCAGCAGCCAGGGGTCAGGAGAAAAACTGTTTTTT.